The entry below gives a single T cell receptor beta chain sequence along with its context. This entry is derived from a study of blood T cell repertoires in COVID-19. Background on the study: Acute-phase and convalescent COVID-19 samples originated in the United States, Italy and Spain.

The CDR3 runs to 15 residues. Between the trimmed V and J ends, which lost 4 bases and 0 bases, there was a span of 13 bases. Germline V gene data show CDR1 as MNHNY and CDR2 as SVGAGI (reference sequence). Here immunoSEQ multiplex PCR was the method, and the copy in TCRdb shows in-frame clones only, minus some. The repertoire includes 210,000 or so clones, under 90% of them detected once, and less than 20% sits in the top ten. Sequenced input: peripheral blood. The receptor was derived from a human donor in a cohort sampled during active COVID-19. The rearrangement joins TRBV6-6 to TRBJ2-7; D is ambiguous. CDR3 amino acids: CASSLHSKSSYEQYV. The CDR3, as DNA: TGTGCCAGCAGTTTGCACAGCAAGAGCTCCTACGAGCAGTACGTC.